The 8 T cell receptor beta chains in this list originate from one sample, sequenced in a study of T cells after yellow fever vaccination. MiXCR, run by TCRdb on the 5' RACE reads, gives a single entry per CDR3 protein. The sample gives under 25,000 distinct CDR3 sequences, around 5.5% of which show up once; approximately 20% is in the top ten. The material sequenced was PBMCs, either bulk or a sorted T-cell subset (CD4+, CD8+, memory, or dextramer-sorted; not recorded which), taken about 41 days after the first yellow fever vaccination. These receptors were taken from a man younger than 35 who received the YFV17D yellow fever vaccine.

The rearrangement joins TRBV7-3 to TRBJ2-7, with TRBD2 matching over 7 bases. J gave up 2 bases and V 5 bases, and 12 bases lay outside the gene matches. The CDR3 is 16 amino acids. Germline V gene sequence: CDR1 SGHTA, CDR2 FQGTGA. CDR3 sequence (DNA): TGTGCCAGCAGCGTCGGCGGGACTAACGGCGCCTACGAGCAGTACTTC. Amino acid sequence: CASSVGGTNGAYEQYF.

This clonotype was seen repeatedly, ten times or more. This chain links TRBV7-2 with TRBJ2-1, with 9 bases matching TRBD2. Trimming cost V 2 bases and J 0 bases; bases outside gene matches: 8. The CDR3 is 18 amino acids. CDR1 is SGHTA and CDR2 is FQGNSA in the germline V gene. The CDR3 DNA sequence: TGTGCCAGCAGCTTACGGGAGCGGGGGGTCACCTCCTACAATGAGCAGTTCTTC. It translates to CASSLRERGVTSYNEQFF.

The table lists this clonotype with many counts. CDR3 protein: CASSRSRSTDTQYF. CDR3 nucleotides: TGTGCCAGCAGTCGTTCTAGGAGCACAGATACGCAGTATTTT. This rearrangement joins TRBV27 to TRBJ2-3; D is ambiguous. The germline CDR1 and CDR2 sequences are MNHEY and SMNVEV (reference sequence). The CDR3 has 14 residues. The V gene lost 5 bases and the J gene lost 0 bases, with 9 bases spanning the gap.

This clonotype has at least ten counts. The chain employs TRBV3-1 and TRBJ1-3; 9 nucleotides align to TRBD1. J gave up 4 bases and V 5 bases, and 6 bases lay outside the gene matches. This CDR3 is 15 amino acids long. In germline, CDR1 is LGHDT, CDR2 YNNKEL (reference sequence). This CDR3 reads CASSYGQGYGNTIYF. The CDR3, as DNA: TGTGCCAGCAGCTACGGACAGGGGTACGGAAACACCATATATTTT. The variable domain in full, completed from reference TRBV3-1 and TRBJ1-3, reads DTAVSQTPKYLVTQMGNDKSIKCEQNLGHDTMYWYKQDSKKFLKIMFSYNNKELIINETVPNRFSPKSPDKAHLNLHINSLELGDSAVYFCASSYGQGYGNTIYFGEGSWLTVV.

This clonotype was seen many times. This sequence joins TRBV2 and TRBJ1-1, with 8 bases identical to TRBD1. With V trimmed by 6 bases and J by 6 bases, 6 bases remained unmatched. Germline CDR1 SNHLY, CDR2 FYNNEI. CDR3 length: 13 amino acids. Here the CDR3 DNA reads TGTGCCAGCAGAAAAACAGGGGGGGCTGAAGCTTTCTTT. This translates into CASRKTGGAEAFF.

The table lists this clonotype with many counts. The chain combines TRBV7-6 with TRBJ2-7; 8 positions match TRBD2. CDR1 is SGHVS, CDR2 FNYEAQ, per germline. The junction had 7 bases not matched to a gene; V was cut back by 2 bases and J by 4 bases. The CDR3 spans 15 residues. CDR3 protein: CASSLSGGGQYEQYF. CDR3 nucleotides: TGTGCCAGCAGCTTATCCGGCGGGGGGCAGTACGAGCAGTACTTC.

This clonotype was detected ten times or more. The chain employs TRBV5-1 and TRBJ2-5, with D perhaps matching TRBD2 (5 bases). The CDR3 is made up of 15 amino acids. Germline V gene sequence: CDR1 SGHRS, CDR2 YFSETQ. Trimming took off 0 bases at V and 3 bases at J, with 12 bases between the two ends. In DNA, the CDR3 is TGCGCCAGCAGCTTGGCAGCTAGCAGTGAAGAGACCCAGTACTTC. The encoded protein is CASSLAASSEETQYF.

This clonotype was found a few times. This chain connects TRBV6-8 to TRBJ2-4, with 7 positions matching TRBD1. Per the germline V gene, CDR1 is MNHGY and CDR2 is SAAAGT. The CDR3 totals 17 residues. V shed 6 bases, J shed 0 bases, and the junction held 11 bases outside the gene matches. CDR3 loop: CASSLLRQGKAKNIQYF. The CDR3 bases are TGTGCCAGCAGCCTCCTGAGACAGGGAAAAGCCAAAAACATTCAGTACTTC.